The 3 T cell receptor beta chains below were found in one sample sequenced in a study of cytomegalovirus exposure and HLA in healthy donors. The PCR made use of 60 Vbeta and 13 Jbeta primers. TCRdb's table, derived via immunoSEQ multiplex PCR, lists solely in-frame clones and lacks some. The sample has 90,000 or so clones; roughly 70% are singletons. Sequencing used PBMCs. The origin of the receptors is a man aged 50-59 years in good health and CMV-seronegative.

The chain couples TRBV4-2 to TRBJ2-1, with 15 bases lining up with TRBD2. The CDR3 extends over 16 amino acids. Trimming removed 1 base from V and 13 bases from J; junction bases left unmatched: 8. In germline, CDR1 is LGHNA, CDR2 YNFKEQ. This chain's CDR3 is CASSQVPGTSGGPQFF. CDR3 sequence (DNA): TGTGCCAGCAGCCAAGTTCCGGGGACTAGCGGGGGGCCCCAGTTCTTC.

This clone was observed a few times. The chain combines TRBV29-1 with TRBJ2-3, with TRBD1 matching over 7 bases. The CDR3 runs 14 residues. Trimming at V came to 7 bases and at J to 2 bases, leaving 9 bases not matched to a gene. Looked up from germline, CDR1 is SQVTM and CDR2 is ANQGSEA. CDR3 DNA sequence: TGCAGCGCCGCGAGGACAGGAACCACAGATACGCAGTATTTT. Residues: CSAARTGTTDTQYF.

Concerning this clone: This sample also contains other DNA sequences that code for the same CDR3. The CDR3 sequence: CASSLRTGGSYEQYF. CDR3 DNA sequence: TGCGCCAGCAGCTTAAGGACAGGGGGCTCCTACGAGCAGTACTTC. The V and J genes are TRBV5-1 and TRBJ2-7; 10 nucleotides align to TRBD1. The ends lost 2 bases at V and 0 bases at J; junction bases unmatched: 2. CDR1 SGHRS and CDR2 YFSETQ come from the germline V gene. This CDR3 has 15 amino acids.